The 28 T cell receptor beta chains below were found in one sample sequenced in a study of CD8 T cells in ankylosing spondylitis (TCRdb year 2017). Their antigens are not known. The method was 5' RACE. Instrument used: Illumina HiSeq 2500. The public reads were reprocessed in TCRdb via fastp at Q25 and MiXCR, keeping in-frame beta chains. CDR3 protein sequences are deduplicated, and each keeps its most common genes and DNA. This sample comprises roughly 440,000 distinct CDR3 sequences, 17% of them detected only once. The ten largest clonotypes hold just over 1% of the sample. Points the paper makes about the study in general: Blood from ankylosing spondylitis patients appeared to be characterized by a TCR beta motif made up of seven or eight highly homologous amino acid variants.

What was sequenced was blood, either unsorted or a sorted T cell fraction (not recorded which). The source is a male donor with ankylosing spondylitis.

The chain joins TRBV19 to TRBJ2-1; D is perhaps TRBD2 (5 bases). Between the trimmed V and J ends, which lost 3 bases and 4 bases, there was a span of 16 bases. Germline CDR1 LNHDA, CDR2 SQIVND (reference sequence). The CDR3 is 16 residues long. CDR3 protein: CASSIGAGGLYNEQFF. The CDR3 DNA sequence: TGTGCCAGTAGTATTGGAGCAGGCGGGCTTTACAATGAGCAGTTCTTC. Using reference TRBV19 and TRBJ2-1 for the parts outside the CDR3, the full variable domain is DGGITQSPKYLFRKEGQNVTLSCEQNLNHDAMYWYRQDPGQGLRLIYYSQIVNDFQKGDIAEGYSVSREKKESFPLTVTSAQKNPTAFYLCASSIGAGGLYNEQFFGPGTRLTVL.

This clonotype has only a few counts. J is TRBJ1-1 and V is TRBV18; D may be TRBD1 (6 bases). V was cut by 6 bases and J by 3 bases, with 20 bases left in between. The CDR3 covers 16 residues. Germline loops: CDR1 KGHSH, CDR2 LQKENI. The CDR3 loop reads CASSPIAGGADTEAFF. The CDR3 region has the DNA TGTGCCAGCTCTCCCATCGCCGGGGGCGCGGACACTGAAGCTTTCTTT.

The V and J genes are TRBV20-1 and TRBJ2-3; the match to TRBD2 covers 11 bases. The CDR3 covers 15 residues. V was pared by 6 bases and J by 1 base, with 6 bases of the junction left unmatched. The germline gives CDR1 DFQATT, CDR2 SNEGSKA (reference sequence). The CDR3 sequence is CSATLAGGRTDTQYF. In DNA form, the CDR3 reads TGCAGTGCAACCTTAGCGGGGGGGCGCACAGATACGCAGTATTTT.

The V call is TRBV6-1, the J call TRBJ1-6, with TRBD1 identical over 10 bases. CDR3 length: 16 residues. The germline V gene has CDR1 MNHNS and CDR2 SASEGT. Trimming removed 6 bases from V and 6 bases from J; junction bases left unmatched: 8. CDR3 residues: CASSSRDRGFNSPLHF. CDR3 bases: TGTGCCAGCAGCTCCCGGGACAGGGGCTTTAATTCACCCCTCCACTTT.

This clonotype was seen a handful of times. The chain employs TRBV12-3 or TRBV12-4 and TRBJ1-6, with D perhaps TRBD1 (6 bases). V lost 3 bases, J lost 10 bases, and 13 bases lay in between. This CDR3 region has 14 residues. CDR3 region: CASSFTGRPSPLHF. In DNA, the CDR3 is TGTGCCAGCAGTTTCACAGGGCGGCCGTCACCCCTCCACTTT.

This clonotype showed up just a few times. The chain combines TRBV20-1 with TRBJ2-7, with D possibly being TRBD2 (5 bases). Germline CDR1 reads DFQATT; CDR2 reads SNEGSKA (reference sequence). The CDR3 consists of 13 residues. V lost 1 base and J 12 bases, leaving 19 bases between the germline ends. CDR3 residues: CSARGPGGVGPYF. Written as DNA, the CDR3 is TGCAGTGCTAGAGGACCAGGAGGCGTAGGTCCGTACTTC.

This clonotype was observed at least ten times. The chain links TRBV6-1 to TRBJ2-1, with D unresolved. The V gene's germline CDR1 is MNHNS and CDR2 SASEGT. CDR3 length equals 16 residues. V lost 6 bases to trimming and J lost 0 bases, with 15 bases between them. CDR3 DNA: TGTGCCAGCAGCCTCCACTCGAGGAGCTCCTACAATGAGCAGTTCTTC. It translates to CASSLHSRSSYNEQFF.

The table lists this clonotype with a few counts. The V call is TRBV25-1, the J call TRBJ2-5; 8 bases fit TRBD1. The CDR3 extends over 15 amino acids. Trimming at V came to 3 bases and at J to 5 bases, leaving 8 bases not matched to a gene. CDR1 is MGHDK, CDR2 SYGVNS, per germline. For the CDR3, the DNA is TGTGCCAGCAGTGACCTGACAGGGGTTACGGAGACCCAGTACTTC. This codes for CASSDLTGVTETQYF.

There are a few counts of this clonotype. The chain recombines TRBV28 with TRBJ1-1; tentative D call: TRBD1 (5 bases). The V end lost 2 bases, the J end lost 0 bases, and 7 bases lay between the germline ends. From germline, CDR1 is MDHEN and CDR2 SYDVKM. The CDR3 totals 14 residues. The CDR3 loop reads CASSLPGMNTEAFF. In DNA form, the CDR3 reads TGTGCCAGCAGTTTACCAGGGATGAACACTGAAGCTTTCTTT.

The chain employs TRBV28 and TRBJ2-7; D is unresolved. From germline, CDR1 is MDHEN and CDR2 SYDVKM. The CDR3 is 15 residues long. V was trimmed by 6 bases and J by 0 bases, leaving 15 bases between them. CDR3 residues: CASSPALFSSYEQYF. The CDR3 DNA follows: TGTGCCAGCAGCCCGGCCCTCTTCAGCTCCTACGAGCAGTACTTC.

In this sample, this clonotype turned up a few times. The chain carries TRBV11-2 and TRBJ2-5, with 7 bases lining up with TRBD2. Germline-derived CDR1 and CDR2 are SGHAT and FQNNGV. V lost 3 bases, J lost 4 bases, and 11 bases stayed unmatched. The CDR3 covers 16 residues. CDR3: CASSLWTSYTGETQYF. DNA for the CDR3: TGTGCCAGCAGCTTGTGGACTAGTTACACGGGAGAGACCCAGTACTTC. Looking up the rest from reference TRBV11-2 and TRBJ2-5 gives the full variable domain: EAGVAQSPRYKIIEKRQSVAFWCNPISGHATLYWYQQILGQGPKLLIQFQNNGVVDDSQLPKDRFSAERLKGVDSTLKIQPAKLEDSAVYLCASSLWTSYTGETQYFGPGTRLLVL.

This clonotype was detected only a few times. The J gene is TRBJ2-3, the V gene TRBV19; 8 bases are shared with TRBD1. With V trimmed by 4 bases and J by 4 bases, 10 bases remained unmatched. The CDR3 consists of 16 residues. Germline V gene sequence: CDR1 LNHDA, CDR2 SQIVND (reference sequence). The CDR3, as DNA: TGTGCCAGTAGTACTGGAGGCCAGGGGGCGTCAGATACGCAGTATTTT. It translates to CASSTGGQGASDTQYF.

The gene calls are TRBV29-1 and TRBJ1-1; the D gene is possibly TRBD1 (6 bases). The V end lost 1 base, the J end lost 3 bases, and 12 bases lay between the germline ends. The CDR3 covers 14 residues. Germline V gives CDR1 SQVTM, CDR2 ANQGSEA. The CDR3 region has the DNA TGCAGCGTTGAAGTAGGGCAGGGGTACACTGAAGCTTTCTTT. Encoded protein: CSVEVGQGYTEAFF.

In the case of this clonotype: The junction shows a germline mismatch at one end, possibly a read error. The rearrangement links TRBV29-1 to TRBJ1-2; D not resolved. Germline-derived CDR1 and CDR2 are SQVTM and ANQGSEA. The CDR3 has 12 residues. CDR3 DNA: TGCACCGTTTTTAGGTCGAGCTATGGCTACACCTTC. The encoded protein is CTVFRSSYGYTF.

This clonotype showed up just a few times. The chain couples TRBV5-1 to TRBJ1-6; D is undetermined. V lost 4 bases and J 8 bases, leaving 16 bases between the germline ends. The germline V gene encodes CDR1 SGHRS and CDR2 YFSETQ. There are 15 residues in the CDR3. DNA of the CDR3: TGCGCCAGCAGCCCTAACGGACCGGAGGATTCACCCCTCCACTTT. It is translated as CASSPNGPEDSPLHF.

This clonotype was counted a few times. The rearrangement joins TRBV20-1 to TRBJ2-1; 13 bases are shared with TRBD2. Germline CDR1 reads DFQATT; CDR2 reads SNEGSKA (reference sequence). The CDR3 length is 17 residues. V trimming: 0 bases; J trimming: 4 bases; junction bases outside the gene matches: 6. The CDR3 DNA is TGCAGTGCTAGAGATCAGGGACTAGCGGGGCGATACAATGAGCAGTTCTTC. This encodes CSARDQGLAGRYNEQFF.

V usage is TRBV30 and J usage is TRBJ2-1; 11 positions match TRBD2. This CDR3 contains 13 residues. Trimming at V came to 4 bases and at J to 8 bases, leaving 4 bases not matched to a gene. CDR1 is GTSNPN and CDR2 is SVGIG in the germline V gene (reference sequence). This CDR3 is CAWTSGGKDEQFF. CDR3 coding DNA: TGTGCCTGGACTAGCGGGGGGAAGGATGAGCAGTTCTTC. The variable domain in full, completed from reference TRBV30 and TRBJ2-1, reads SQTIHQWPATLVQPVGSPLSLECTVEGTSNPNLYWYRQAAGRGLQLLFYSVGIGQISSEVPQNLSASRPQDRQFILSSKKLLLSDSGFYLCAWTSGGKDEQFFGPGTRLTVL.

At least ten counts were recorded for this clonotype. CDR3 protein: CASSEAQGWASSYEQYF. The CDR3 DNA is TGTGCCAGCAGTGAAGCCCAGGGCTGGGCAAGCTCCTACGAGCAGTACTTC. V and J are TRBV2 and TRBJ2-7, with D maybe TRBD1 (5 bases). V was pared by 0 bases and J by 0 bases, with 15 bases between. In germline, CDR1 is SNHLY, CDR2 FYNNEI. The CDR3 is 17 amino acids.

The chain is built from TRBV20-1 and TRBJ2-1; D is perhaps TRBD2 (5 bases). V lost 2 bases, J lost 10 bases, and 9 bases lay in between. Per germline, CDR1 DFQATT and CDR2 SNEGSKA (reference sequence). The CDR3 is 11 amino acids. The CDR3 DNA follows: TGCAGTGCTAGACTAGCAAGGGAGCAGTTCTTC. It specifies CSARLAREQFF.

Only a few counts were recorded for this clonotype. The CDR3 sequence is CASSGQAGYTF. DNA for the CDR3: TGCGCCAGCAGTGGACAAGCTGGCTACACCTTC. The genes are TRBV10-2 and TRBJ1-2; D not resolved. The germline V gene has CDR1 WSHSY and CDR2 SAAADI. The CDR3 is 11 amino acids. Deletions cut 4 bases from V and 7 bases from J, with 7 bases between.

This clonotype appeared many times. The rearrangement links TRBV7-8 to TRBJ1-1; 9 bases match TRBD1. The trim removed 6 bases at V and 1 base at J, leaving 9 bases unmatched. CDR3 length equals 16 residues. Looked up from germline, CDR1 is SGHVS and CDR2 is FQNEAQ. The CDR3 spells CASRLPGQGKNTEAFF. DNA for the CDR3: TGTGCCAGCAGACTACCTGGACAGGGGAAGAACACTGAAGCTTTCTTT.

The rearrangement joins TRBV27 to TRBJ1-2; TRBD1 might be the D (5 bases). The germline V gene encodes CDR1 MNHEY and CDR2 SMNVEV (reference sequence). This CDR3 comprises 13 residues. Trimming cost V 6 bases and J 4 bases, with 12 bases left between them. The CDR3 loop is CASSRPGPYGYTF. For the CDR3, the DNA is TGTGCCAGCAGCCGGCCAGGGCCCTATGGCTACACCTTC.

Turning to this clonotype: It is likely a read error, because the conserved phenylalanine at the end of the CDR3 is missing. V gene TRBV5-6 combines with J gene TRBJ2-3; D is undetermined. The V end lost 4 bases, the J end lost 6 bases, and 12 bases lay between the germline ends. The germline gives CDR1 SGHDT, CDR2 YYEEEE. This CDR3 spans 13 amino acids. As DNA, the CDR3 is TGTGCCAGCAGCCCCCAGCGTGGCGATACGCAGTATTTA. Translation: CASSPQRGDTQYL.

This clonotype came up a few times. The genes are TRBV5-1 and TRBJ1-3; D is unresolved. The CDR3 consists of 14 residues. Germline V gene sequence: CDR1 SGHRS, CDR2 YFSETQ. V dropped 5 bases and J dropped 2 bases, with 11 bases sitting between them. CDR3 amino acids: CASSWGRAGNTIYF. Written as DNA, the CDR3 is TGCGCCAGCAGTTGGGGTAGGGCTGGAAACACCATATATTTT.

This clonotype was counted a few times. This chain connects TRBV7-8 to TRBJ2-5, with 8 nucleotides matching TRBD2. Looked up from germline, CDR1 is SGHVS and CDR2 is FQNEAQ. The CDR3 is 15 amino acids. V trimming: 4 bases; J trimming: 4 bases; junction bases outside the gene matches: 8. The CDR3 reads CASSSLGAGGETQYF. DNA of the CDR3: TGTGCCAGCAGCTCTCTGGGGGCGGGAGGAGAGACCCAGTACTTC.

Only a few counts were recorded for this clonotype. The V call is TRBV7-2, the J call TRBJ1-3; D is perhaps TRBD1 (6 bases). V shed 6 bases and J shed 0 bases, with 15 bases lying between them. The CDR3 extends over 16 amino acids. Germline values: CDR1 SGHTA, CDR2 FQGNSA. Written as DNA, the CDR3 is TGTGCCAGCAGGCCACCGGGGGGCGGCTCTGGAAACACCATATATTTT. This sequence encodes CASRPPGGGSGNTIYF.

This clonotype was detected ten times or more. The chain joins TRBV10-3 to TRBJ1-2; D ambiguous. V lost 0 bases to trimming and J lost 7 bases, with 12 bases between them. This CDR3 region has 14 residues. The germline gives CDR1 ENHRY, CDR2 SYGVKD. CDR3 loop: CAISESARTSGYTF. CDR3 DNA sequence: TGTGCCATCAGTGAGTCGGCGAGGACGAGTGGCTACACCTTC.

This clonotype was observed a handful of times. The CDR3 region has the DNA TGTGCCAGCAGTTTCGGCAGGACTCTCAAAGAGACCCAGTACTTC. Its translation: CASSFGRTLKETQYF. The chain has TRBV27 and TRBJ2-5; TRBD2 might be the D (5 bases). Germline V gene lookup returns CDR1 MNHEY and CDR2 SMNVEV (reference sequence). Trimming took off 3 bases at V and 3 bases at J, with 14 bases between the two ends. The CDR3 has 15 residues.